The clone carrying this T cell receptor (beta chain) was seen repeatedly, ten times or more. The junction shows a germline mismatch at one end, possibly a read error. RNA transcripts yielded amplified TCR beta CDR3 regions. Researchers ran a first-round RT-PCR on the TCR CDR3 using the HTBI primer set. TCRdb re-called the multiplex PCR reads through MiXCR, storing one row per CDR3 protein. The table includes roughly 100,000 distinct CDR3 sequences, 40% to 50% detected once. These data belong to a study of T cells in Graves' hyperthyroidism and ophthalmopathy. Input material: blood. This TCR was recovered from a man aged 35-49 years with Graves' hyperthyroidism.

CDR3 sequence reads: CASSARGWGARTSHEQYF. CDR3 sequence (DNA): TGTGCCAGCAGTGCCCGGGGATGGGGGGCGCGGACCTCCCACGAGCAGTACTTC. V gene TRBV6-1 combines with J gene TRBJ2-7; the D gene could be TRBD1 or TRBD2 (6 bases each). The germline gives CDR1 MNHNS, CDR2 SASEGT. The CDR3 runs to 18 residues.